Listed below are T cell receptor beta chains from one sample, sequenced in a study of shared clonotypes between healthy human individuals. The data were produced by immunoSEQ multiplex PCR, yet TCRdb's version contains in-frame clones alone and is incomplete. The table shows around 750,000 clones, with about 74% occurring only once. The material sequenced was memory CD4+ T cells sorted from blood. The receptors stem from a woman aged 30 to 39 in good health. Each CDR3 is given with its conserved first and last residue. A D gene is named only where the DNA matches it firmly. The size of a clone is reported for some rows only, either as once, few or many, or as a class for expanded clones.

-,-,TRBJ1-4,TRBV29-1,TGCAGCGTTGAGGGCGTTGGGGCTAATGAAAAACTGTTTTTT,CSVEGVGANEKLFF
-,TRBD1,TRBJ1-5,TRBV19,TGTGCCAGTAGCGCGGACAGGGATTTTAATCAGCCCCAGCATTTT,CASSADRDFNQPQHF
-,TRBD2,TRBJ2-3,TRBV18,TGTGCCAGCTCACTTCTAGCGGGGCCTGGGGCGCAGTATTTT,CASSLLAGPGAQYF
-,TRBD2,TRBJ2-3,TRBV30,TGTGCCTGGAGTGTTGGTCCCTTTACTAGCGCAGATACGCAGTATTTT,CAWSVGPFTSADTQYF
-,TRBD2,TRBJ2-7,TRBV28,TGTGCCAGCACCTCAGCGGGACTTCTCTCCGGGCCCTACGAGCAGTACTTC,CASTSAGLLSGPYEQYF
-,TRBD1,TRBJ2-3,TRBV6-1,TGTGCCAGCAGGAGGGACAGGAGCACAGATACGCAGTATTTT,CASRRDRSTDTQYF
-,TRBD1,TRBJ2-7,TRBV10-2,TGCGCCAGCAGTGCGACAGGGAGCTCCTACGAGCAGTACTTC,CASSATGSSYEQYF
-,-,TRBJ2-5,TRBV5-8,TGTGCCAGCAGCCCGCAGACTACAGAAGAGACCCAGTACTTC,CASSPQTTEETQYF
-,-,TRBJ2-7,TRBV18,TGTGCCAGCTCACCTCGGGAGGGGGCGTGGTACGAGCAGTACTTC,CASSPREGAWYEQYF
-,-,TRBJ2-3,TRBV5-6,TGTGCCAGCAGCCTGCTGGACACAGATACGCAGTATTTT,CASSLLDTDTQYF
-,TRBD1,TRBJ2-1,TRBV30,TGTGCCTGGACCTCCTGGGACAGGAGAAATGAGCAGTTCTTC,CAWTSWDRRNEQFF
-,-,TRBJ1-5,TRBV7-2,TGTGCCAGCAGCCCTGACAGCCTAACCAATCAGCCCCAGCATTTT,CASSPDSLTNQPQHF
-,-,TRBJ2-3,TRBV28,TGTGCCAGCAGTAAGGGGGGAACAGATACGCAGTATTTT,CASSKGGTDTQYF
-,TRBD1,TRBJ2-5,TRBV28,TGTGCCAGCAGTTTAATTGGGACAGGAGGGGACCAGTACTTC,CASSLIGTGGDQYF
few,-,TRBJ1-1,TRBV6-6,TGTGCCAGCAGTCAGGGGATGGGTGAAGCTTTCTTT,CASSQGMGEAFF
-,TRBD2,TRBJ2-2,TRBV27,TGTGCCAGCAGAAAATCTAGCGGGCCCGGGGAGCTGTTTTTT,CASRKSSGPGELFF
-,TRBD2,TRBJ2-5,TRBV15,TGTGCCACCAGCAGATCTAGCGGGAGCTCGGAGACCCAGTACTTC,CATSRSSGSSETQYF
-,-,TRBJ2-1,TRBV18,TGTGCCAGCTCACGCAACTCGGGGGCAGCCCTGGATGAGCAGTTCTTC,CASSRNSGAALDEQFF
-,TRBD1,TRBJ2-6,TRBV5-1,TGCGCCAGCAGCCCCCGGGACAGTCTTTCTACTGGGGCCAACGTCCTGACTTTC,CASSPRDSLSTGANVLTF
-,-,TRBJ2-5,TRBV6-5,TGTGCCAGCTCTGGGACTCCAAAAGAGACCCAGTACTTC,CASSGTPKETQYF
-,-,TRBJ2-7,TRBV6-1,TGTGCCAGCAGTGAAATTGGGAAAATCAGGAGAATAGGGTACGAGCAGTACTTC,CASSEIGKIRRIGYEQYF
-,-,TRBJ1-1,TRBV25-1,TGTGCCAGCAGTCCCTTTGGGGTCGAAGCTTTCTTT,CASSPFGVEAFF
many,-,TRBJ1-4,TRBV27,TGTGCCAGCAGCCATGAGGGGCTAGCGTATGAAAAACTGTTTTTT,CASSHEGLAYEKLFF
-,TRBD1,TRBJ1-3,TRBV5-1,TGCGCCAGCAGCTTGGACTCGGGACAGGGAAACACCATATATTTT,CASSLDSGQGNTIYF
-,TRBD2,TRBJ2-1,TRBV9,TGTGCCAGCAGCCTCGGGACTAGCGGGAGGGCCTTCTACAATGAGCAGTTCTTC,CASSLGTSGRAFYNEQFF
-,TRBD2,TRBJ2-3,TRBV6-5,TGTGCCAGCAGATACGGACTAGAGGCGCAGTATTTT,CASRYGLEAQYF
-,TRBD1,TRBJ2-7,TRBV11-3,TGTGCCAGCAGCTTAAAGACAGGGTCCGAGCAGTACTTC,CASSLKTGSEQYF
-,TRBD1,TRBJ2-5,TRBV9,TGTGCCAGCAGCGTAGGGGGGACAGGGGTCGCGGAGACCCAGTACTTC,CASSVGGTGVAETQYF
-,-,TRBJ2-5,TRBV6-6,TGTGCCAGCAGTTACTCCAGGGACCATTACTACTTC,CASSYSRDHYYF
-,TRBD1,TRBJ2-3,TRBV19,TGTGCCACCCAGTCCAGGGGGCAAACAGATACGCAGTATTTT,CATQSRGQTDTQYF
-,TRBD2,TRBJ2-3,TRBV28,TGTGCCAGCAGTAAACCACAATGGAGCGGGAGGGGCGGAGTTGATACGCAGTATTTT,CASSKPQWSGRGGVDTQYF
few,-,TRBJ2-5,TRBV5-1,TGCGCCAGCAGGAGCCCCGGGCAGGGGCAAGAGACCCAGTACTTC,CASRSPGQGQETQYF
-,TRBD2,TRBJ2-1,TRBV9,TGTGCCAGCAGCGGCCGTAGCGGGAGCTGGGACAATGAGCAGTTCTTC,CASSGRSGSWDNEQFF
-,-,TRBJ2-3,TRBV15,TGTGCCACCAGCAGAGATCGGGGTCCAGATACGCAGTATTTT,CATSRDRGPDTQYF
-,-,TRBJ2-2,TRBV4-1,TGCGCCAGCAGCCAACTCGGGACACTGAACACCGGGGAGCTGTTTTTT,CASSQLGTLNTGELFF
-,-,TRBJ1-1,TRBV28,TGTGCCAGCAGTTACCCGGACAGGAACACTGAAGCTTTCTTT,CASSYPDRNTEAFF
-,TRBD1,TRBJ2-5,TRBV14,TGTGCCAGCAGCCGACAGGGACGAGAGACCCAGTACTTC,CASSRQGRETQYF
-,TRBD1,TRBJ2-2,TRBV11-3,TGTGCCAGCAGCTTAGAGACAGGGGCCGGGGAGCTGTTTTTT,CASSLETGAGELFF
few,TRBD2,TRBJ2-7,TRBV11-2,TGTGCCAGCAGCCCGGGACTAGCGAGCTCCTACGAGCAGTACTTC,CASSPGLASSYEQYF
once,TRBD2,TRBJ2-5,TRBV18,TGTGCCAGCTCACCAGAACTAGCGGGAGCAGAGACCCAGTACTTC,CASSPELAGAETQYF
-,-,TRBJ2-5,TRBV27,TGTGCCAGCAGCCGCCAACCTGACGTGGGGGAGACCCAGTACTTC,CASSRQPDVGETQYF
-,-,TRBJ1-5,TRBV5-4,TGTGCCAGCAGCTTTGGGGGCAAACAGCCCCAGCATTTT,CASSFGGKQPQHF
few,-,TRBJ1-2,TRBV11-2,TGTGCCAGCAGCGCGGGCATGACAGACTATGGCTACACCTTC,CASSAGMTDYGYTF
-,TRBD1,TRBJ2-7,TRBV27,TGTGCCAGCAGTTTCGGGGACAGGGCCTCCTACGAGCAGTACTTC,CASSFGDRASYEQYF
-,-,TRBJ2-1,TRBV28,TGTGCCAGCAGTTTAAAATTCCCGGGGCCCCCTGTCCGGTTCTTC,CASSLKFPGPPVRFF
-,-,TRBJ2-6,TRBV2,TGTGCCAGCAAAGGCCTCCTCTCTGGGGCCAACGTCCTGACTTTC,CASKGLLSGANVLTF
-,-,TRBJ2-1,TRBV9,TGTGCCAGCAGCGACGGGAGTTCTTCCTACAATGAGCAGTTCTTC,CASSDGSSSYNEQFF
few,TRBD2,TRBJ2-2,TRBV5-1,TGCGCCAGCACTGGCAGCGGGGACACCGGGGAGCTGTTTTTT,CASTGSGDTGELFF
-,-,TRBJ1-2,TRBV5-5,TGTGCCAGCAGCTTGGATAAAACCTATGGCTACACCTTC,CASSLDKTYGYTF
-,-,TRBJ2-1,TRBV7-6,TGTGCCAGCAGCTCTACGGGCCCGAATGACAATGAGCAGTTCTTC,CASSSTGPNDNEQFF
-,TRBD2,TRBJ2-2,TRBV2,TGTGCCAGCAGAAGACTAGCGGGAGCGGTCGGGGAGCTGTTTTTT,CASRRLAGAVGELFF
once,TRBD2,TRBJ2-1,TRBV13,TGTGCCAGCAGCCCTAGCGGGAGAGGATACAATGAGCAGTTCTTC,CASSPSGRGYNEQFF
-,-,TRBJ1-4,TRBV7-2,TGTGCCAGCAGCTTACTCCCCAGGAGCACAACTAATGAAAAACTGTTTTTT,CASSLLPRSTTNEKLFF
-,-,TRBJ1-4,TRBV11-2,TGTGCCAGCAGCCGATCCGGGAATGAAAAACTGTTTTTT,CASSRSGNEKLFF
-,TRBD1,TRBJ2-4,TRBV5-1,TGCGCCAGCAGCTGGGGACAGGAGGGGCTGATGAACATTCAGTACTTC,CASSWGQEGLMNIQYF
-,-,TRBJ2-2,TRBV5-6,TGTGCCAGCAGCCGCCGCGCGGTAAGGAACACCGGGGAGCTGTTTTTT,CASSRRAVRNTGELFF
few,-,TRBJ2-2,TRBV25-1,TGTGCCAGCAGTGAAGGGGGGTCCGGGGAGCTGTTTTTT,CASSEGGSGELFF
few,-,TRBJ1-3,TRBV4-1,TGCGCCAGCAGCCAAGATCCTGGGGGCGGCTCTGGAAACACCATATATTTT,CASSQDPGGGSGNTIYF